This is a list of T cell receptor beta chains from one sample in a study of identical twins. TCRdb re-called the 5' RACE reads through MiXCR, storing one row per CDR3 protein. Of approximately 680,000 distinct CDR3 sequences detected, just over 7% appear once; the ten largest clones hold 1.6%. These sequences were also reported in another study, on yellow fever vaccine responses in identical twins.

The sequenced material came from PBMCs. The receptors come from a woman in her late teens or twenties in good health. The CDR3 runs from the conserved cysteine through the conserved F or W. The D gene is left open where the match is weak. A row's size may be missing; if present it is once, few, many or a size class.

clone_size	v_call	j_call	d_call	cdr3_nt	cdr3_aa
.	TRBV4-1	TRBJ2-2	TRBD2	TGCGCCAGCAGCCAAGAGGGGCGGGGGGCCGCCCCCGGGGAGCTGTTTTTT	CASSQEGRGAAPGELFF
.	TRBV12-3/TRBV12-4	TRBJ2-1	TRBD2	TGTGCCAGCAGAGGGACTAGCGGGAGGACGATTCCGCAGTTCTTC	CASRGTSGRTIPQFF
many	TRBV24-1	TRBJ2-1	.	TGTGCCACCAGTGTAGGGGATGAGCAGTTCTTC	CATSVGDEQFF
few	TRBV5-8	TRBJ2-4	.	TGTGCCAGCAGCCCTTGGGCGGGGATCGGAAACATTCAGTACTTC	CASSPWAGIGNIQYF
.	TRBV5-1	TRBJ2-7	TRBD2	TGCGCCAGCAGCTTGGGCCCTCTGACTAGCGGGATTGTTTACGAGCAGTACTTC	CASSLGPLTSGIVYEQYF
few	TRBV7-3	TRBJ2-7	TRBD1	TGTGCCAGCAGCTCAGGACCGGGACAGCCTTACGAGCAGTACTTC	CASSSGPGQPYEQYF
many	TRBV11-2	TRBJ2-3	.	TGTGCCAGCAGCTTAGCGGTGAATCTACCCGGGAATACGCAGTATTTT	CASSLAVNLPGNTQYF
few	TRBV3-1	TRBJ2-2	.	TGTGCCAGCAGCCAAGAGAACCCTTTCGGACAGTACGGTGTTTGGACCGGGGAGCTGTTTTTT	CASSQENPFGQYGVWTGELFF
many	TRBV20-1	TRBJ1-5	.	TGCAGTGCTAGCGGGGGAAATAGCAATCAGCCCCAGCATTTT	CSASGGNSNQPQHF
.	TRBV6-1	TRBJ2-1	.	TGTGCCAGCAGTGAAGTGGGGGGCCAGCCCTACAATGAGCAGTTCTTC	CASSEVGGQPYNEQFF
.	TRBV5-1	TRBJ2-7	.	TGCGCCAGCAGCTTGGGAACCTCACTCGGTCCTTACGAGCAGTACTTC	CASSLGTSLGPYEQYF
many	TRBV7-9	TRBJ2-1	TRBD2	TGTGCCAGCAGCCACCCGGCTAGCGGTAGGGAGCAGTTCTTC	CASSHPASGREQFF
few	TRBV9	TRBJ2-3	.	TGTGCCAGCAGCGTAGGTAGCGGAAGCGTTACGCAGTATTTT	CASSVGSGSVTQYF
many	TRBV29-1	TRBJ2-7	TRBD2	TGCAGCGTTGCCACTAAACTAGCGGGAGTCCCCTACGAGCAGTACTTC	CSVATKLAGVPYEQYF
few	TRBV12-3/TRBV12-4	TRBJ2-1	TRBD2	TGTGCCAGCCGGCCCGGACTAGCGGGAGTTGAGCAGTTCTTC	CASRPGLAGVEQFF
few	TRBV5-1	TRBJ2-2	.	TGCGCCAGCAGCTTGAAGAGGGCGGGGGCCTCCAATGAGGAGCTGTTTTTT	CASSLKRAGASNEELFF
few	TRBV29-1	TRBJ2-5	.	TGCAGCGTACCAACGGGGGGCTTACAAGAGACCCAGTACTTC	CSVPTGGLQETQYF
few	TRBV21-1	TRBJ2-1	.	TGTGCCAGCAGCAAAGGTGGGGTGAGGGCCTACAATGAGCAGTTCTTC	CASSKGGVRAYNEQFF
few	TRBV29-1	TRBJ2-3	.	TGCAGCGTGGGCCGAGACTTAGCATCTTCAGATACGCAGTATTTT	CSVGRDLASSDTQYF
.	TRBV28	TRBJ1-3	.	TGTGCCAGCAGTTTCCGGGACAAAGGAAACACCATATATTTT	CASSFRDKGNTIYF
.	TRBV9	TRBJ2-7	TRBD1	TGTGCCAGCAGCGCAGGGACAGGGGTTGTCTACGAGCAGTACTTC	CASSAGTGVVYEQYF
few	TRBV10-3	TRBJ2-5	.	TGTGCCATCAGCTCTAAGTTGGGGCAAGGGGAGACCCAGTACTTC	CAISSKLGQGETQYF
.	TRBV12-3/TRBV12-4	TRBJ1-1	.	TGTGCCAGCAGTTTCGGGGTAACCCCCTCTCGCACTGAAGCTTTCTTT	CASSFGVTPSRTEAFF
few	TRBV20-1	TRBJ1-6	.	TGCAGTGCTAGACAGGGGACGAGCAATTCACCCCTCCACTTT	CSARQGTSNSPLHF
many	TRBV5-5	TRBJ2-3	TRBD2	TGTGCCAGCAGCGGAGGAGGGCGGGAGACCGGGACAGATACGCAGTATTTT	CASSGGGRETGTDTQYF
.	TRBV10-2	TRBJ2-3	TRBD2	TGCGCCAGCAGTGGCACTAGCGGGTTAACAGATACGCAGTATTTT	CASSGTSGLTDTQYF
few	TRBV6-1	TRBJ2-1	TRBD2	TGTGCCAGCAGAAATAAGGGACTAGCGGGAGTACATGAGCAGTTCTTC	CASRNKGLAGVHEQFF